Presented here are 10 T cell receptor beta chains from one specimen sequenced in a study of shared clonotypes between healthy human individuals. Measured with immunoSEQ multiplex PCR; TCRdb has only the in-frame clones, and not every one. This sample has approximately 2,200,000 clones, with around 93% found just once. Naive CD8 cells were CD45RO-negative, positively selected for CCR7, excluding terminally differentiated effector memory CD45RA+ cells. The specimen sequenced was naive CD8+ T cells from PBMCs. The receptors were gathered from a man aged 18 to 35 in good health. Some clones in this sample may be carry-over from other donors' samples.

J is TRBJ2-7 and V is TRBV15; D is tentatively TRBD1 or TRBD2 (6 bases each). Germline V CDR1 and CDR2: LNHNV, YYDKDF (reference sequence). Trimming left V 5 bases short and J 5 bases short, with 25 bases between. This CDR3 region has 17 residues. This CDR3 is CATSLSRGLGPTDEQYF. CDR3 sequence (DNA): TGTGCCACCAGCCTATCTCGGGGGCTGGGGCCTACGGACGAGCAGTACTTC. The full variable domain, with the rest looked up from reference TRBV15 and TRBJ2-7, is DAMVIQNPRYQVTQFGKPVTLSCSQTLNHNVMYWYQQKSSQAPKLLFHYYDKDFNNEADTPDNFQSRRPNTSFCFLDIRSPGLGDTAMYLCATSLSRGLGPTDEQYFGPGTRLTVT.

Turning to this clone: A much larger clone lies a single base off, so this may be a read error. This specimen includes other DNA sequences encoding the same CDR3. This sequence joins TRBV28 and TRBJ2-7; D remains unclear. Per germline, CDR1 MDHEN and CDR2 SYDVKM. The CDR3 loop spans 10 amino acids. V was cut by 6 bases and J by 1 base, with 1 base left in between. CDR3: CASRSYEQYF. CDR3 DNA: TGTGCCAGCAGGTCCTACGAGCAGTACTTC.

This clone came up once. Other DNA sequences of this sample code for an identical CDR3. The CDR3 DNA is TGTGCCAGCAGCCTGGGCCGGGGATACGAGCAGTACTTC. This translates into CASSLGRGYEQYF. The chain joins TRBV27 to TRBJ2-7; possibly TRBD2 for D (5 bases). CDR3 size: 13 residues. Trimming stripped 6 bases from V and 4 bases from J, with 13 bases between. Looked up from germline, CDR1 is MNHEY and CDR2 is SMNVEV (reference sequence).

DNA for the CDR3: TGCGCCAGCAGCTTGGACAGTCGCGAGCAGTACTTC. Protein: CASSLDSREQYF. This sequence joins TRBV5-1 and TRBJ2-7, with no clear D. The CDR3 has 12 amino acids. Germline-derived CDR1 and CDR2 are SGHRS and YFSETQ. The ends were cut back, 0 bases at V and 6 bases at J, with 7 bases in the middle.

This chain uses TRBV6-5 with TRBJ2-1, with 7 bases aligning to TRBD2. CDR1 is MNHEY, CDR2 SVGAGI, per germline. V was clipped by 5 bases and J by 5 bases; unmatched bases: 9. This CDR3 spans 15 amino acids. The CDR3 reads CASSHWGRAHNEQFF. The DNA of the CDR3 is TGTGCCAGCAGTCATTGGGGGAGGGCCCACAATGAGCAGTTCTTC.

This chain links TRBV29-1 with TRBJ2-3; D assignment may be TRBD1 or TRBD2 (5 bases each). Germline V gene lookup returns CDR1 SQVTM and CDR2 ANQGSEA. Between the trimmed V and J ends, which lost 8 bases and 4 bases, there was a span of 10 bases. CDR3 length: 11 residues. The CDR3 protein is CSSRGADTQYF. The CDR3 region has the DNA TGCAGCTCGAGGGGAGCAGATACGCAGTATTTT.

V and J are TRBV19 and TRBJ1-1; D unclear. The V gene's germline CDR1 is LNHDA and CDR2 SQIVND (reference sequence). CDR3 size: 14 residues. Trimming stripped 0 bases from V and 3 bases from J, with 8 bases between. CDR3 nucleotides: TGTGCCAGTAGTATAGATCCCGCAGACACTGAAGCTTTCTTT. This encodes CASSIDPADTEAFF. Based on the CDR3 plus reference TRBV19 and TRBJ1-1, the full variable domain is DGGITQSPKYLFRKEGQNVTLSCEQNLNHDAMYWYRQDPGQGLRLIYYSQIVNDFQKGDIAEGYSVSREKKESFPLTVTSAQKNPTAFYLCASSIDPADTEAFFGQGTRLTVV.

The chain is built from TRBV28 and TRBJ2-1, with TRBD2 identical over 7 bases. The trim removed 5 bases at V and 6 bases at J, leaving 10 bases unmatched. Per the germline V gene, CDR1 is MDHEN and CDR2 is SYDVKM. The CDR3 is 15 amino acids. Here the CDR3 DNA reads TGTGCCAGCAGTCCCGGGGAGGGGAGAAGCAATGAGCAGTTCTTC. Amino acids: CASSPGEGRSNEQFF.

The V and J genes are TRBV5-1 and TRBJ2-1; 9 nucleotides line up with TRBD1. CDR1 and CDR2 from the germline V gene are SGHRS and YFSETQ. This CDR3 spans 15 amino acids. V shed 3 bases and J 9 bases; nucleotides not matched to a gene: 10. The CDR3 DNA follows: TGCGCCAGCAGCTCAACAGGGGGCCCGCCGGGTGAGCAGTTCTTC. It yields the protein CASSSTGGPPGEQFF.

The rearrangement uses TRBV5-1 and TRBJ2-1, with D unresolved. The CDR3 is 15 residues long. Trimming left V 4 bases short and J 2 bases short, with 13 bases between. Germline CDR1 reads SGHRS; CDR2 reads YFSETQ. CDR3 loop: CASSQDRPPYNEQFF. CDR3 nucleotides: TGCGCCAGCAGCCAGGACCGTCCACCCTACAATGAGCAGTTCTTC.